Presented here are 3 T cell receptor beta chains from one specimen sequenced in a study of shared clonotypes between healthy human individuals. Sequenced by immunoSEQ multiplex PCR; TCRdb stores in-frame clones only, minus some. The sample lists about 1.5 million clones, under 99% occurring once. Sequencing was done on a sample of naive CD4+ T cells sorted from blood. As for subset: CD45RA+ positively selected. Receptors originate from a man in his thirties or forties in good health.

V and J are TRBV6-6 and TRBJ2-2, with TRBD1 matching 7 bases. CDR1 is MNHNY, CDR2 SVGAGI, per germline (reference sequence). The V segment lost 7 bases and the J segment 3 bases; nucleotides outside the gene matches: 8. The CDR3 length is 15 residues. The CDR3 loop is CASKDRAGDTGELFF. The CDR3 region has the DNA TGTGCCAGCAAAGACAGGGCCGGGGACACCGGGGAGCTGTTTTTT.

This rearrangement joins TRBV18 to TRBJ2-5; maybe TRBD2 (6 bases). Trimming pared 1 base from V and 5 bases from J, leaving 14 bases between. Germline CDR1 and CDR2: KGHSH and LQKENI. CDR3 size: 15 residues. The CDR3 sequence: CASSPRGIREETQYF. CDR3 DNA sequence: TGTGCCAGCTCACCACGTGGGATACGGGAGGAGACCCAGTACTTC.

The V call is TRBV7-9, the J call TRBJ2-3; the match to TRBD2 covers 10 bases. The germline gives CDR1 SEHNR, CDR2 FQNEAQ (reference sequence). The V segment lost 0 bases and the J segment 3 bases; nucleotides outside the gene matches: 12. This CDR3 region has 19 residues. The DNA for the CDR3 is TGTGCCAGCAGCTTAGCGCCTCTACTAGCGGGGACTCTTACAGATACGCAGTATTTT. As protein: CASSLAPLLAGTLTDTQYF. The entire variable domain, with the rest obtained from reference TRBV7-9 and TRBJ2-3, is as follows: DTGVSQNPRHKITKRGQNVTFRCDPISEHNRLYWYRQTLGQGPEFLTYFQNEAQLEKSRLLSDRFSAERPKGSFSTLEIQRTEQGDSAMYLCASSLAPLLAGTLTDTQYFGPGTRLTVL.